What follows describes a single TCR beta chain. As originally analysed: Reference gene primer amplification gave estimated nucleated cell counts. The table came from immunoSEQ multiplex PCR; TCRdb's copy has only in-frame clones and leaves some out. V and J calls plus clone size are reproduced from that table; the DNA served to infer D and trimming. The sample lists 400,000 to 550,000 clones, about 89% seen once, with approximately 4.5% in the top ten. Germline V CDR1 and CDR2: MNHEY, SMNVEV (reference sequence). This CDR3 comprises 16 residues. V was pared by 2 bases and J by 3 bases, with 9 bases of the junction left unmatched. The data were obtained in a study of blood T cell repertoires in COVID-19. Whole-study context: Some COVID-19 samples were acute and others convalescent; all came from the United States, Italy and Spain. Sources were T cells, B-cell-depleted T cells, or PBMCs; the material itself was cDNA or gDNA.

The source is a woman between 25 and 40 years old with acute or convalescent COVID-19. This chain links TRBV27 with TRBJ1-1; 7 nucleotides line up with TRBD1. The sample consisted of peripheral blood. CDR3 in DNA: TGTGCCAGCAGTTTACTCGGGACAGCTAGGGACACTGAAGCTTTCTTT. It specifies CASSLLGTARDTEAFF.